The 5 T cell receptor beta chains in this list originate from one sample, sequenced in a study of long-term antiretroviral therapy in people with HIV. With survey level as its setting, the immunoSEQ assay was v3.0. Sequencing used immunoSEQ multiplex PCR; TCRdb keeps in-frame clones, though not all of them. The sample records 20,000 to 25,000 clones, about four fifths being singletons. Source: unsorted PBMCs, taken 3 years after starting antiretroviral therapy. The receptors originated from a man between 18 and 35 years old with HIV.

The DNA of the CDR3 is TGTGCCAGCAGTTACTGGTCGGGAGAAAAACTGTTTTTT. This gives the protein CASSYWSGEKLFF. The chain links TRBV6-5 to TRBJ1-4; no reliable D call. CDR1 is MNHEY and CDR2 is SVGAGI in the germline V gene. The CDR3 covers 13 residues. Trimming stripped 1 base from V and 8 bases from J, with 8 bases between.

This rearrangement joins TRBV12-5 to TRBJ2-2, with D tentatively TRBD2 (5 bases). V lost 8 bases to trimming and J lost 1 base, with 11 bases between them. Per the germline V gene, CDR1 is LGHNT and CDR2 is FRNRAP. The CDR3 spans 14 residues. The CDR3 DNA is TGTGCTAGTCGGGCGGACTTGAACACCGGGGAGCTGTTTTTT. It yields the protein CASRADLNTGELFF.

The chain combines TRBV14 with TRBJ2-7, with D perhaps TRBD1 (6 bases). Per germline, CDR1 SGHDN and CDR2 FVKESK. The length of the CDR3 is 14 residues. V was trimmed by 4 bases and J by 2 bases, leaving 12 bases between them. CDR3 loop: CASSPGQSTYEQYF. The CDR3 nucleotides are TGTGCCAGCAGCCCGGGACAAAGCACCTACGAGCAGTACTTC.

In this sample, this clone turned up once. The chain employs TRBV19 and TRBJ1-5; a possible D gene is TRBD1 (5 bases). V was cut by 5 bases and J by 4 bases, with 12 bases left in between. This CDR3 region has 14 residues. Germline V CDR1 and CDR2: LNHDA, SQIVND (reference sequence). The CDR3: CASSGGVRNQPQHF. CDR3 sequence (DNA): TGTGCCAGTAGTGGGGGGGTCAGAAATCAGCCCCAGCATTTT.

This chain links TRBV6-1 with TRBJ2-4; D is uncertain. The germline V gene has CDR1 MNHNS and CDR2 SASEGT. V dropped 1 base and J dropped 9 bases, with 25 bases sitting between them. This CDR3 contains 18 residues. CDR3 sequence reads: CASSEGPPLGPLLPIQYF. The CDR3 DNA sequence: TGTGCCAGCAGTGAAGGCCCACCTTTAGGGCCCCTCTTGCCCATTCAGTACTTC.